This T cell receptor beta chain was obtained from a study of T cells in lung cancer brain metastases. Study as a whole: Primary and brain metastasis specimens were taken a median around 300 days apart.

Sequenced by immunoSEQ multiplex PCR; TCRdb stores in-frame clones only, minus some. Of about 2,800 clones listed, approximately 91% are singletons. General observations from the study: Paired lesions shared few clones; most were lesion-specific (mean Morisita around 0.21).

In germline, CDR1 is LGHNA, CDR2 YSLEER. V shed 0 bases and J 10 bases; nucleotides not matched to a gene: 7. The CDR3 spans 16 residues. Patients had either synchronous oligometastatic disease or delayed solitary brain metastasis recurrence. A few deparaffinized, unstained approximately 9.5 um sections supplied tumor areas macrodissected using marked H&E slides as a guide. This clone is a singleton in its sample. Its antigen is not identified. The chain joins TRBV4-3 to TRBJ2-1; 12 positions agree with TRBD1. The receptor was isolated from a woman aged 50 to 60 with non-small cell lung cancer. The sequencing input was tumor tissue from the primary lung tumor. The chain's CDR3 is CASSQDAGTGGVEQFF. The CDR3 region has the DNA TGCGCCAGCAGCCAAGACGCCGGGACAGGGGGCGTGGAGCAGTTCTTC.